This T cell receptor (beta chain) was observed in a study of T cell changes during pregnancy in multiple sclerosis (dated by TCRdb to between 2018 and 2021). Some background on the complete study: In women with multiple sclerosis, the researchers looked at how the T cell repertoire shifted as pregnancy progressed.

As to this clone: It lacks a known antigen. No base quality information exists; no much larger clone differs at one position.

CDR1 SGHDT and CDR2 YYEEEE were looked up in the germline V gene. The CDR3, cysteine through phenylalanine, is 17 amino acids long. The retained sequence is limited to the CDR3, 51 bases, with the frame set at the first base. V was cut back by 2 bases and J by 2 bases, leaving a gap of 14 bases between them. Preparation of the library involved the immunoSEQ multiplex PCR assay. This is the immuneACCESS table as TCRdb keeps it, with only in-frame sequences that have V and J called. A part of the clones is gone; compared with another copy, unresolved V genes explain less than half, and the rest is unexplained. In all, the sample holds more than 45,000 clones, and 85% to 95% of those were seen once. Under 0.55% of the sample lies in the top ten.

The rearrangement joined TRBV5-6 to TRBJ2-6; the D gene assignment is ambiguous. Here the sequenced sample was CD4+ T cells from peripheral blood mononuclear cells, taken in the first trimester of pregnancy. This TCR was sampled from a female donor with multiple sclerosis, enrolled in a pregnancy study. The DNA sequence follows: TGTGCCAGCAGCTTAATTCTTGCGGATACTGGGGCCAACGTCCTGACTTTC. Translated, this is CASSLILADTGANVLTF.